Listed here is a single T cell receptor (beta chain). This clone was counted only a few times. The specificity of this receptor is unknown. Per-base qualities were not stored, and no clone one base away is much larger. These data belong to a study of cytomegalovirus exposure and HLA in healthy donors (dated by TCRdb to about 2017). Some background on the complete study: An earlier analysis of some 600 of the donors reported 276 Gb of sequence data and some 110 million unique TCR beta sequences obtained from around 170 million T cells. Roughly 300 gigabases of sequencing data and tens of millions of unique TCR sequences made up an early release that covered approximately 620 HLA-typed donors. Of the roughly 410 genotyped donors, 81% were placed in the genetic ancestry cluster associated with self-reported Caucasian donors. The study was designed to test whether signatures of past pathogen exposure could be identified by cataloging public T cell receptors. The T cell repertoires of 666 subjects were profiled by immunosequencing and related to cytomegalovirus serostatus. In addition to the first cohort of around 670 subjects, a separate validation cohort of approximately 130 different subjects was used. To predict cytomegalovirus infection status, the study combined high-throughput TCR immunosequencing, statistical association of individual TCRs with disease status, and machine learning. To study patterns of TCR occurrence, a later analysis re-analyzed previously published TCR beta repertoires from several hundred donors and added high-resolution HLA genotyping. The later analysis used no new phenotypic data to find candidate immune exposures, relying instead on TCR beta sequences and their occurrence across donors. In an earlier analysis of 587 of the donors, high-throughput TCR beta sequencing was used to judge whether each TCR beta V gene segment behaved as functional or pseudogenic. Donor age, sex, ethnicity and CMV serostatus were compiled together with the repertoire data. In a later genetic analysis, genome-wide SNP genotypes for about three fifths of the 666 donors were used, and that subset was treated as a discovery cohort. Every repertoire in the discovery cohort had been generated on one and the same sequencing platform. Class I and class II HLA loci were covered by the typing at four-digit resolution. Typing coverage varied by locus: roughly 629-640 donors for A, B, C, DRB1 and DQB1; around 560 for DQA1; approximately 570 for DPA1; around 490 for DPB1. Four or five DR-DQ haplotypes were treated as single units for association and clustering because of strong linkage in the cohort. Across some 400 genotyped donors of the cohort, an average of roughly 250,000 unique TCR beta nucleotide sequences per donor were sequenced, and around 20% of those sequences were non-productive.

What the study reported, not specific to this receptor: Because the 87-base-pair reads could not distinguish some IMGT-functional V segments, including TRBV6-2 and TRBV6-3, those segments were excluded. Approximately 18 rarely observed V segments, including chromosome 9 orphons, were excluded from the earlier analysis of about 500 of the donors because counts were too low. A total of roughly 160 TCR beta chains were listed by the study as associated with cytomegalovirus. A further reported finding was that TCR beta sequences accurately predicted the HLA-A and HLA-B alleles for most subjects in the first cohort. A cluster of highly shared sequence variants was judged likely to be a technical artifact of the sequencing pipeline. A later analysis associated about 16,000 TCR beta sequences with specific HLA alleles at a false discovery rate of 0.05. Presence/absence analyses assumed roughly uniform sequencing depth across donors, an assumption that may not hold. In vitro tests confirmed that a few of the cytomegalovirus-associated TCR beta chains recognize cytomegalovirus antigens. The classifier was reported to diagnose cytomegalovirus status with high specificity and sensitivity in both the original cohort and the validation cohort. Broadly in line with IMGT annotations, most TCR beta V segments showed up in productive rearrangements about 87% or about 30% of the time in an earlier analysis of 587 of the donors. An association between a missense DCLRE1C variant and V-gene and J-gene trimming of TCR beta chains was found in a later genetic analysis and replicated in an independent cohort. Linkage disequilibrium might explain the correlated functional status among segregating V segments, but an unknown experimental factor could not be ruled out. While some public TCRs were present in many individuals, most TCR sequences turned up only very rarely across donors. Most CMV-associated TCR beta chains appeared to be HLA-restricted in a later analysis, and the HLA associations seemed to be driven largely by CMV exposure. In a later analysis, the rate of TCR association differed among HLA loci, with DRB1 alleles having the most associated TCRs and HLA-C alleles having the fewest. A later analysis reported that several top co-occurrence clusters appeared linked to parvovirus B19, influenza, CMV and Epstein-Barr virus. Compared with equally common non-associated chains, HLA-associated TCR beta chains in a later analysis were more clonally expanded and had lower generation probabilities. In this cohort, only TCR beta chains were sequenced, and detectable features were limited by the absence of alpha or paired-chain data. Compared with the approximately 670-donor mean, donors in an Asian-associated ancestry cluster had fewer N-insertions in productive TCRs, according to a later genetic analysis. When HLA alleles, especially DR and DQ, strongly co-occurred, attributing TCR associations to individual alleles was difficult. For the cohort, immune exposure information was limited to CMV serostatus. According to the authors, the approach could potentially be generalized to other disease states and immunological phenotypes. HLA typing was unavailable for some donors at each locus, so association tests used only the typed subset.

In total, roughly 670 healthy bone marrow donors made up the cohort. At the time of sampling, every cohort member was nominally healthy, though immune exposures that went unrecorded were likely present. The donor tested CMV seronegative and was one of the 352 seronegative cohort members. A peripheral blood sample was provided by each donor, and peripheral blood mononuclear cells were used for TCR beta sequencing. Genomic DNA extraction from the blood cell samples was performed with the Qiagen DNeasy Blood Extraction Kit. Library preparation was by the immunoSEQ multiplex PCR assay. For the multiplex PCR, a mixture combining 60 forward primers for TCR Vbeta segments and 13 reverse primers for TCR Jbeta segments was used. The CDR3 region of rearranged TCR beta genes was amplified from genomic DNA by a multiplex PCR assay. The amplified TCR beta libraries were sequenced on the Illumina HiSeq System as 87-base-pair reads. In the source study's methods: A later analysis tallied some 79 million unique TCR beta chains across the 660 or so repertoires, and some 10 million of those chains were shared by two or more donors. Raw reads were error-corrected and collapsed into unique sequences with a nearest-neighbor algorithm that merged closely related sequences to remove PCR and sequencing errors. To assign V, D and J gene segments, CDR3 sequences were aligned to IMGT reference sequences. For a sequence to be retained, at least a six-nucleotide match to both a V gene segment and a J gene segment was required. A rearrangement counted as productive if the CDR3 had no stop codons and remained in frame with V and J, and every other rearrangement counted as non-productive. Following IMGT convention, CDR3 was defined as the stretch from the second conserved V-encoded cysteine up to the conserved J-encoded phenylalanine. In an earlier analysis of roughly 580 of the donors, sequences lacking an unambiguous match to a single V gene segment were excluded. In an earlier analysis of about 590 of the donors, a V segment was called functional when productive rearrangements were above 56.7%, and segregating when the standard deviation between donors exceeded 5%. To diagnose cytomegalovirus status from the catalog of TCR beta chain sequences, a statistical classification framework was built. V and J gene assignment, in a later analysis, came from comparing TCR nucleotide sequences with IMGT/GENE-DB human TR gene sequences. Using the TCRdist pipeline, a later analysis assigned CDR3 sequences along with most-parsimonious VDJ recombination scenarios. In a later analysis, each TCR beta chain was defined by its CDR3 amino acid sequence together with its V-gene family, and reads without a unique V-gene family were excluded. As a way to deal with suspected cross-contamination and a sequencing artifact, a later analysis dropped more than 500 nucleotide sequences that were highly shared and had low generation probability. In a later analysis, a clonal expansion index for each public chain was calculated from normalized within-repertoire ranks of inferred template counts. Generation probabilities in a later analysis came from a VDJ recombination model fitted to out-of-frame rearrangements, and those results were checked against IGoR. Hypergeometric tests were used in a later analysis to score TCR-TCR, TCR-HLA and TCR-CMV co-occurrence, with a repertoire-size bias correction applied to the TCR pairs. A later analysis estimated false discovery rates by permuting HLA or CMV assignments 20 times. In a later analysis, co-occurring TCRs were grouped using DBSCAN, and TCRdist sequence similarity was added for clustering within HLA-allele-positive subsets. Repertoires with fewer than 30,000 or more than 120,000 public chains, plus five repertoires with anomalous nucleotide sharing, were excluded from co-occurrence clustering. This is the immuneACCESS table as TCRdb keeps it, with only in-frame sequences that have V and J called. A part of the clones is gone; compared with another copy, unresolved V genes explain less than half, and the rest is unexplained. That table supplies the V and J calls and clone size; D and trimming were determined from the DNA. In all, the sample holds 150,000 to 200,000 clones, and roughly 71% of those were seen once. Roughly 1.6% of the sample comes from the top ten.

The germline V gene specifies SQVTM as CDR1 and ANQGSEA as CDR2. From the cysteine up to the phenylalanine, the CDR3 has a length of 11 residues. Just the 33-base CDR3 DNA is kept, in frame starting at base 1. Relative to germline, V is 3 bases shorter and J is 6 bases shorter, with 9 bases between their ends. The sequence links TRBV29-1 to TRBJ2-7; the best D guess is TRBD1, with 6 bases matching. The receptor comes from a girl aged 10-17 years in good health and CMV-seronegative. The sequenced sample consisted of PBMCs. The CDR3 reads CSVDTGSEQYF. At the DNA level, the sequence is TGCAGCGTTGACACAGGGAGCGAGCAGTACTTC.